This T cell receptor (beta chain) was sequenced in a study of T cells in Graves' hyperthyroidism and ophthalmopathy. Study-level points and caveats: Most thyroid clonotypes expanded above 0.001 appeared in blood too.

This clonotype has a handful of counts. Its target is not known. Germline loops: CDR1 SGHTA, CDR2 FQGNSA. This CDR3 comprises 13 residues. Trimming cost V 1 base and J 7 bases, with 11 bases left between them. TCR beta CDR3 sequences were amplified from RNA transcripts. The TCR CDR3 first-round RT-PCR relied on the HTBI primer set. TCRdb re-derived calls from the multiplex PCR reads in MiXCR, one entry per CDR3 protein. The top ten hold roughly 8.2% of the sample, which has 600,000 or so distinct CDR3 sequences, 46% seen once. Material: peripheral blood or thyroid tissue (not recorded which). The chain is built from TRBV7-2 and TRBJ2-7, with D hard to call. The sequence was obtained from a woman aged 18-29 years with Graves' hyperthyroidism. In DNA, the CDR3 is TGTGCCAGCAGCTTAGGGAACCCTTCTGAGCAGTACTTC. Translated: CASSLGNPSEQYF.